The 27 T cell receptor beta chains in this list originate from one sample, sequenced in a study of early T cells in non-severe SARS-CoV-2 infection. TCRdb passed the 5' RACE reads through MiXCR, listing each CDR3 protein once. The table shows some 96,000 distinct CDR3 sequences, with 15% occurring only once. Sequenced sample: whole blood. These receptors were obtained from an adult who was a healthcare worker with PCR-confirmed SARS-CoV-2 infection or an uninfected control (not recorded which).

The V call is TRBV28, the J call TRBJ2-7, with a tentative D call TRBD2 (7 bases). Germline V gene data show CDR1 as MDHEN and CDR2 as SYDVKM. V was clipped by 7 bases and J by 4 bases, with 17 bases between them. This CDR3 is built from 14 residues. The CDR3 sequence: CASTLGGVMYEQYF. DNA of the CDR3: TGTGCCAGCACCTTAGGGGGGGTTATGTACGAGCAGTACTTC.

This rearrangement joins TRBV5-1 to TRBJ2-3; 7 positions match TRBD1. The CDR3 totals 15 residues. After removal of 0 bases from V and 6 bases from J, the junction contained 7 bases not matched to a gene. Germline CDR1 SGHRS, CDR2 YFSETQ. This CDR3 is CASSLAQGPGDTQYF. DNA for the CDR3: TGCGCCAGCAGCTTGGCACAGGGGCCAGGGGATACGCAGTATTTT.

This chain links TRBV14 with TRBJ2-7; 8 bases align to TRBD1. With V trimmed by 1 base and J by 3 bases, 5 bases remained unmatched. CDR3 length equals 15 residues. Looked up from germline, CDR1 is SGHDN and CDR2 is FVKESK. This chain's CDR3 is CASSQGIGTGYEQYF. CDR3 DNA: TGTGCCAGCAGCCAAGGAATCGGGACAGGCTACGAGCAGTACTTC.

There are a few counts of this clonotype. The CDR3 here is CASSLGSGLNTDTQYF. The CDR3 DNA is TGTGCCAGCAGCTTAGGATCCGGACTAAACACAGATACGCAGTATTTT. The chain links TRBV7-8 to TRBJ2-3; tentatively, D is TRBD2 (6 bases). The CDR3 is made up of 16 amino acids. V lost 1 base and J 2 bases, leaving 13 bases between the germline ends. Germline V gene data show CDR1 as SGHVS and CDR2 as FQNEAQ.

V is TRBV24-1 and J is TRBJ1-2; D is uncertain. Germline CDR1 KGHDR, CDR2 SFDVKD. The CDR3 spans 12 residues. Between the trimmed V and J ends, which lost 5 bases and 5 bases, there was a span of 8 bases. CDR3 residues: CATSVDGYGYTF. The CDR3 nucleotides are TGTGCCACCAGTGTTGATGGATATGGCTACACCTTC.

The chain joins TRBV28 to TRBJ1-1, with D unresolved. The V and J ends lost 1 base and 0 bases respectively, with 12 bases between them. CDR1 is MDHEN and CDR2 is SYDVKM in the germline V gene. The CDR3 is 16 amino acids. The DNA for the CDR3 is TGTGCCAGCAGTTTATTCTCAATGCGGTTGAACACTGAAGCTTTCTTT. The encoded protein is CASSLFSMRLNTEAFF.

In this sample, this clonotype turned up a few times. The J gene is TRBJ1-3, the V gene TRBV30, with TRBD1 as a possible D gene (5 bases). CDR1 is GTSNPN, CDR2 SVGIG, per germline (reference sequence). Deletions cut 3 bases from V and 5 bases from J, with 17 bases between. The CDR3 consists of 15 residues. The DNA of the CDR3 is TGTGCCTGGAGGGGACCATACAGCGACAGAAACACCATATATTTT. It codes for CAWRGPYSDRNTIYF.

The V call is TRBV29-1, the J call TRBJ2-7, with D perhaps TRBD2 (6 bases). Looked up from germline, CDR1 is SQVTM and CDR2 is ANQGSEA. V lost 7 bases, J lost 1 base, and 14 bases lay in between. The CDR3 is 13 amino acids. CDR3 DNA sequence: TGCAGCGCCAGTAGCGGAATTTCCTACGAGCAGTACTTC. It specifies CSASSGISYEQYF.

The sample holds a few counts of this clonotype. The chain combines TRBV20-1 with TRBJ1-2; D remains ambiguous. The CDR3 runs to 12 residues. The V gene's germline CDR1 is DFQATT and CDR2 SNEGSKA (reference sequence). V lost 4 bases and J lost 0, with 6 bases in between. The CDR3: CSAIRANYGYTF. CDR3 DNA sequence: TGCAGTGCTATTCGAGCTAACTATGGCTACACCTTC.

This rearrangement joins TRBV20-1 to TRBJ2-1; the D is unclear. The CDR3 loop spans 12 amino acids. V was shortened by 4 bases and J by 6 bases, with 10 bases between the two germline ends. The germline gives CDR1 DFQATT, CDR2 SNEGSKA (reference sequence). The CDR3 nucleotides are TGCAGTGCTATTGGTCTGCGCAATGAGCAGTTCTTC. Translation: CSAIGLRNEQFF.

This clonotype came up many times. This chain links TRBV7-2 with TRBJ2-7; TRBD2 agrees at 9 bases. Germline CDR1 is SGHTA and CDR2 is FQGNSA. The trim removed 5 bases at V and 7 bases at J, leaving 9 bases unmatched. The CDR3 is 14 residues long. The CDR3 coding sequence is TGTGCCAGCAGCGCCGCTAGCGGGACTGGGGAGCAGTACTTC. As protein: CASSAASGTGEQYF.

This clonotype occurred many times. The chain employs TRBV3-1 and TRBJ2-7; tentatively, D is TRBD1 (5 bases). V gave up 4 bases and J gave up 5 bases, with 18 bases separating them. CDR1 and CDR2 (germline): LGHDT, YNNKEL (reference sequence). The CDR3 totals 15 residues. CDR3 DNA sequence: TGTGCCAGCAGCCCGACGGACACGGTGCGACACGAGCAGTACTTC. It translates to CASSPTDTVRHEQYF.

The chain has TRBV20-1 and TRBJ1-1; perhaps TRBD1 as D (5 bases). The germline CDR1 and CDR2 sequences are DFQATT and SNEGSKA (reference sequence). V dropped 3 bases and J dropped 1 base, with 9 bases sitting between them. The CDR3 length is 13 residues. In DNA, the CDR3 is TGCAGTGCTAGGGGGCCAGGGAACACTGAAGCTTTCTTT. Its protein product is CSARGPGNTEAFF.

The rearrangement links TRBV6-5 to TRBJ2-5; 9 bases are a match to TRBD2. The germline gives CDR1 MNHEY, CDR2 SVGAGI. V was clipped by 5 bases and J by 1 base; unmatched bases: 5. This CDR3 contains 15 residues. The CDR3 spells CASSRLAERQETQYF. The CDR3 nucleotides are TGTGCCAGCAGTAGACTAGCGGAACGCCAAGAGACCCAGTACTTC.

V and J are TRBV28 and TRBJ2-2; D is perhaps TRBD1 (6 bases). Between the trimmed V and J ends, which lost 9 bases and 0 bases, there was a span of 8 bases. CDR1 MDHEN and CDR2 SYDVKM come from the germline V gene. The length of the CDR3 is 13 residues. CDR3 sequence (DNA): TGTGCCAGTGGACAGTCGAACACCGGGGAGCTGTTTTTT. As protein: CASGQSNTGELFF.

This clonotype was counted a few times. The V and J genes are TRBV11-2 and TRBJ2-1; TRBD1 might be the D (6 bases). CDR3 length equals 12 residues. V dropped 6 bases and J dropped 7 bases, with 10 bases sitting between them. Germline CDR1 reads SGHAT; CDR2 reads FQNNGV. In nucleotides, the CDR3 is TGTGCCAGCAGACAGGGTCTGAATGAGCAGTTCTTC. Translated: CASRQGLNEQFF.

V usage is TRBV29-1 and J usage is TRBJ2-4; 7 bases match TRBD1. Germline-derived CDR1 and CDR2 are SQVTM and ANQGSEA. V gave up 7 bases and J gave up 7 bases; unmatched junction bases: 10. This CDR3 spans 13 amino acids. CDR3 sequence (DNA): TGCAGCGATCCAGACAGGGCTGCGAACATTCAGTACTTC. Protein product: CSDPDRAANIQYF. The full variable domain, with the rest looked up from reference TRBV29-1 and TRBJ2-4, is SAVISQKPSRDICQRGTSLTIQCQVDSQVTMMFWYRQQPGQSLTLIATANQGSEATYESGFVIDKFPISRPNLTFSTLTVSNMSPEDSSIYLCSDPDRAANIQYFGAGTRLSVL.

This clonotype has more than one count but fewer than ten. The V and J genes are TRBV19 and TRBJ2-7, with a tentative D call TRBD2 (5 bases). Trimming left V 3 bases short and J 6 bases short, with 18 bases between. The CDR3 is 15 residues long. In germline, CDR1 is LNHDA, CDR2 SQIVND (reference sequence). The CDR3 here is CASSIFGGRLSEQYF. For the CDR3, the DNA is TGTGCCAGTAGTATCTTCGGAGGACGACTCTCCGAGCAGTACTTC. Full variable domain (rest looked up from reference TRBV19 and TRBJ2-7): DGGITQSPKYLFRKEGQNVTLSCEQNLNHDAMYWYRQDPGQGLRLIYYSQIVNDFQKGDIAEGYSVSREKKESFPLTVTSAQKNPTAFYLCASSIFGGRLSEQYFGPGTRLTVT.

This clonotype was seen only a few times. V and J are TRBV11-2 and TRBJ2-5; 9 bases are a match to TRBD2. Germline-derived CDR1 and CDR2 are SGHAT and FQNNGV. The V and J ends lost 1 base and 4 bases, in that order; junction bases with no gene match: 10. The CDR3 runs 17 residues. The CDR3, as DNA: TGTGCCAGCAGCTTAGTAGTAGCGGGAGTAATCACAGAGACCCAGTACTTC. Amino acids: CASSLVVAGVITETQYF. Looking up the rest from reference TRBV11-2 and TRBJ2-5 gives the full variable domain: EAGVAQSPRYKIIEKRQSVAFWCNPISGHATLYWYQQILGQGPKLLIQFQNNGVVDDSQLPKDRFSAERLKGVDSTLKIQPAKLEDSAVYLCASSLVVAGVITETQYFGPGTRLLVL.

The table lists this clonotype with a few counts. The chain carries TRBV3-1 and TRBJ2-2; D call uncertain. The length of the CDR3 is 12 residues. CDR1 and CDR2 (germline): LGHDT, YNNKEL (reference sequence). Trimming shortened V by 5 bases and J by 5 bases, and 6 bases separated the two germline ends. Here the CDR3 DNA reads TGTGCCAGCAGCGCCCCTACCGGGGAGCTGTTTTTT. Its translation: CASSAPTGELFF.

This chain uses TRBV7-9 with TRBJ1-2, with no clear D. Germline V CDR1 and CDR2: SEHNR, FQNEAQ (reference sequence). V shed 5 bases and J shed 3 bases, with 10 bases lying between them. CDR3 size: 13 residues. The CDR3 spells CASSPRTDYGYTF. CDR3 coding DNA: TGTGCCAGCAGCCCACGGACGGACTATGGCTACACCTTC.

This clonotype has a count of ten or more. This sequence joins TRBV5-1 and TRBJ2-7; D ambiguous. The V gene's germline CDR1 is SGHRS and CDR2 YFSETQ. The CDR3 extends over 13 amino acids. Trimming removed 4 bases from V and 6 bases from J, with 14 bases in between. The CDR3 nucleotides are TGCGCCAGCAGCGCCGACACTGCCGTCGAGCAGTACTTC. It is translated as CASSADTAVEQYF. Complete variable domain (other parts from reference TRBV5-1 and TRBJ2-7): KAGVTQTPRYLIKTRGQQVTLSCSPISGHRSVSWYQQTPGQGLQFLFEYFSETQRNKGNFPGRFSGRQFSNSRSEMNVSTLELGDSALYLCASSADTAVEQYFGPGTRLTVT.

This clonotype was detected a few times. The J gene is TRBJ2-1, the V gene TRBV7-6; D gene unclear. Germline V gene sequence: CDR1 SGHVS, CDR2 FNYEAQ. Trimming pared 4 bases from V and 10 bases from J, leaving 14 bases between. The CDR3 contains 13 residues. The CDR3 nucleotides are TGTGCCAGCAGCTATTCGGCTCCACTCGAGCAGTTCTTC. This codes for CASSYSAPLEQFF.

V and J are TRBV3-1 and TRBJ2-7, with 7 bases lining up with TRBD2. V was clipped by 1 base and J by 2 bases; unmatched bases: 2. Germline CDR1 LGHDT, CDR2 YNNKEL (reference sequence). The CDR3 is made up of 14 amino acids. This CDR3 reads CASSQGTRPYEQYF. The CDR3, as DNA: TGTGCCAGCAGCCAAGGGACTAGGCCCTACGAGCAGTACTTC.

In this sample, this clonotype turned up a few times. The chain carries TRBV11-2 and TRBJ2-1; either TRBD1 or TRBD2 may fit D (5 bases each). Trimming removed 1 base from V and 12 bases from J, with 13 bases in between. CDR3 length: 13 amino acids. Germline assignment: CDR1 SGHAT and CDR2 FQNNGV. The CDR3 DNA follows: TGTGCCAGCAGCTTAGTCGGGCCGGGACGGCAGTTCTTC. Amino acid sequence: CASSLVGPGRQFF.

This chain connects TRBV18 to TRBJ2-1; 9 positions agree with TRBD2. Germline V gene sequence: CDR1 KGHSH, CDR2 LQKENI. The J segment lost 8 bases and the V segment lost 3 bases, leaving 8 bases of the junction unmatched. The length of the CDR3 is 15 residues. CDR3 region: CASSPWTSVIDEQFF. CDR3 nucleotide sequence: TGTGCCAGCTCACCCTGGACTAGCGTGATCGATGAGCAGTTCTTC.

This clonotype was counted only a few times. V and J are TRBV2 and TRBJ2-3, with D unresolved. Germline-derived CDR1 and CDR2 are SNHLY and FYNNEI. This CDR3 spans 14 amino acids. The V gene lost 6 bases and the J gene lost 2 bases, with 12 bases spanning the gap. The CDR3 spells CASSKIVVTDTQYF. In DNA form, the CDR3 reads TGTGCCAGCAGCAAAATAGTGGTCACAGATACGCAGTATTTT.